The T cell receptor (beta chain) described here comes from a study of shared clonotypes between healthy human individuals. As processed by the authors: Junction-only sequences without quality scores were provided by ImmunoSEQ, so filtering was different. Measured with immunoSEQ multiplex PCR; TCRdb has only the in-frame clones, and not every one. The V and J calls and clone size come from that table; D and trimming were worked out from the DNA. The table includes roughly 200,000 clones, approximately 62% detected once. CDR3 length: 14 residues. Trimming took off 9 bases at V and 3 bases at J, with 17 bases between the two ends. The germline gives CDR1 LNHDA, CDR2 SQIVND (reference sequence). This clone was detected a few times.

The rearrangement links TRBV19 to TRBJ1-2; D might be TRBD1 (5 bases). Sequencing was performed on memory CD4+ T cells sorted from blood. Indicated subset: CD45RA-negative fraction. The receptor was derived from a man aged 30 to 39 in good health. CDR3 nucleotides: TGTGCCAGCCGGGACGGAACAAACTACTATGGCTACACCTTC. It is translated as CASRDGTNYYGYTF.